This TCR beta chain appears in the sequencing data of a study of Graves' ophthalmopathy and Graves' hyperthyroidism. The wider study: At initial diagnosis, peripheral blood was obtained, and this preceded any treatment.

PBMCs were density-gradient isolated from approximately 9.8 ml fresh blood. This clonotype was seen ten or more times. Its cognate antigen is unknown. Using RNA transcripts, the TCR beta CDR3 regions were amplified. RT-PCR in the first round used HTBI primers; a second-round multiplex PCR followed. TCRdb re-derived calls from the multiplex PCR reads in MiXCR, one entry per CDR3 protein. The table lists about 370,000 distinct CDR3 sequences, around 20% of them singletons, with roughly 1.6% in the top ten. Overall study findings and caveats: In blood, most expanded thyroid clonotypes above 0.001 frequency were also detected.

Sequencing input: peripheral blood. This TCR came from a young woman with Graves' ophthalmopathy.

The CDR3 DNA reads TGTGCCAGCAGCCCCCCGGGCGGGCAGGACATCTATGGCTACACCTTC. Translating it yields CASSPPGGQDIYGYTF. The rearrangement links TRBV11-2 to TRBJ1-2, with D maybe TRBD1 (5 bases). Trimming took off 5 bases at V and 4 bases at J, with 20 bases between the two ends. Germline lookup yields CDR1 SGHAT and CDR2 FQNNGV. This CDR3 is built from 16 residues.